This T cell receptor (beta chain) appears in the sequencing data of a study of T cells expressing NK-cell markers (TCRdb year 2020). Background for the entire study: About 8 donors provided sorted CD3+CD56+NKG2C+, CD3+CD56+NKG2C- and CD3+CD56-NKG2C+ T-cell subsets, whose TCR beta-chain repertoires were profiled. The study sequenced eight donors, all healthy volunteers chosen at random: three men and five women. Illumina HiSeq 2000/2500, MiSeq or NextSeq was used to sequence libraries as 2 x 150 bp reads. Seven of the eight sequenced donors were HCMV-seropositive and one was HCMV-seronegative.

Broad study findings and their caveats: It remained unclear whether the expanded NKG2C-expressing T cell clones were specific for HCMV antigens. Those dominant clonotypes were again the most abundant among CD3+CD56-NKG2C+ cells in a handful of donors, at about 28.3-65%. In roughly 6 donors, the dominant CD3+CD56+NKG2C+ clonotypes ranked among the top 10 CD8+ clonotypes, making up about 1.0-7.5% of CD8+ T cells.

Note on this clonotype: Its antigen target is currently unknown.

To determine HCMV serostatus, a commercial ELISA kit was used to detect HCMV-specific IgG in serum. Peripheral blood mononuclear cells were isolated from blood by Ficoll density gradient centrifugation. The sequencer was an Illumina HiSeq 2000. TCR beta cDNA libraries were made by 5'RACE template switching that added a universal primer site and unique molecular identifiers. Priming for cDNA synthesis came from the TCR beta constant segment, and two successive PCR amplification steps followed. For the original study's pipeline: Reads were demultiplexed and grouped by UMI with MIGEC, and clonotypes were assembled and quantified with MiTCR. To exclude erroneous sequences, any TCR cDNA sequence not supported by at least two reads was discarded. The tcR package was used for downstream repertoire analysis, and clonotypes were matched across fractions by CDR3 nucleotide sequence plus V segment. VDJmatch was used to annotate antigen specificity against VDJdb, with one amino acid substitution in CDR3 allowed. After the reads were reprocessed by TCRdb, one entry was made per CDR3 protein sequence, with no DNA. These V and J calls are TCRdb output, not the study's own analysis. The data table for this sample lists around 550,000 distinct CDR3 sequences. In total, the top ten clones hold approximately 3.5% of the sample.

From cysteine to phenylalanine, the CDR3 is 14 amino acids long. DNA was not recorded. The germline V gene encodes CDR1 ENHRY and CDR2 SYGVKD. Recombination linked TRBV10-3 to TRBJ1-1; TCRdb returns TRBD1, unconfirmable since there is no DNA. The sample comprised blood T cells: a sorted CD56 or NKG2C T cell subset, CD4+ or CD8+ T cells, or bulk PBMC T cells (not recorded which). The clonotype originates from a man between 18 and 35 years old in good health. Donor details come from another sample of the same person, matched by shared clones. The CDR3 in this case is CAISESTGGLEAFF.